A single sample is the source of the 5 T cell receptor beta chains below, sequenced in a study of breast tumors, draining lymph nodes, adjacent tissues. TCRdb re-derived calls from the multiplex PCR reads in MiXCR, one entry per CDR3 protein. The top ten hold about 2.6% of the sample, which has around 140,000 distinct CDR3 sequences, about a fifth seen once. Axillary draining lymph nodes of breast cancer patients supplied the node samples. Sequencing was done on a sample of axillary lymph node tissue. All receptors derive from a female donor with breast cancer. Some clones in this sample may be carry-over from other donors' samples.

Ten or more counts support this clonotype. The CDR3 DNA reads TGTGCCAGCAGCGGACTTCTGAACTCCTACAATGAGCAGTTCTTC. This translates into CASSGLLNSYNEQFF. The rearrangement joins TRBV6-6 to TRBJ2-1, with D perhaps matching TRBD2 (5 bases). This CDR3 contains 15 residues. Trimming took off 6 bases at V and 0 bases at J, with 12 bases between the two ends. CDR1 and CDR2 from the germline V gene are MNHNY and SVGAGI (reference sequence).

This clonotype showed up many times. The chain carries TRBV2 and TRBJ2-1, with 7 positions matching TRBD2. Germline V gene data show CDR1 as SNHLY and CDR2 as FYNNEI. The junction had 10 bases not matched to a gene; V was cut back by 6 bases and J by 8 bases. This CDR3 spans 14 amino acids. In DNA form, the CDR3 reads TGTGCCAGCAGCCCGACGGGGGGTCTGCATGAGCAGTTCTTC. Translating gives CASSPTGGLHEQFF.

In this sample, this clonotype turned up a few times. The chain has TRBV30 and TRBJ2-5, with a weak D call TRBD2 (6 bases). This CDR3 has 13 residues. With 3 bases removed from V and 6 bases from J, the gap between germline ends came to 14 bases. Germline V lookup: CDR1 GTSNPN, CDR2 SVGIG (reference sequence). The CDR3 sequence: CAWRRWGVQTQYF. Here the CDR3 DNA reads TGTGCCTGGAGGAGGTGGGGGGTGCAGACCCAGTACTTC.

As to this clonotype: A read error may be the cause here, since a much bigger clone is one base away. The CDR3 loop is CTSAPENYYEQYF. The CDR3 DNA sequence: TGCACCAGCGCTCCGGAAAACTACTACGAGCAGTACTTC. J is TRBJ2-7 and V is TRBV10-2; D gene unclear. The CDR3 extends over 13 amino acids. CDR1 WSHSY and CDR2 SAAADI come from the germline V gene.

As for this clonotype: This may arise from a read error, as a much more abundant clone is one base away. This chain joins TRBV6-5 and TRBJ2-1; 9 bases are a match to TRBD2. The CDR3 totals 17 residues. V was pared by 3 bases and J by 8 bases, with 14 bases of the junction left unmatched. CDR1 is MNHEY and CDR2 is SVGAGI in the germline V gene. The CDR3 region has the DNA TGTGCCAGCAGTTATGGTAGCGGGAGAAGTCGGGCAGATGAGCAGTTCTTC. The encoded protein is CASSYGSGRSRADEQFF.